Below, 26 T cell receptor beta chains from the same sample are listed, as sequenced in a study of identical twins. Via MiXCR, TCRdb re-called the 5' RACE reads, giving one row per CDR3 protein. The table lists a few hundred thousand distinct CDR3 sequences, around 9.7% of them singletons. What was sequenced was naive T cells sorted from blood. These receptors were taken from a woman in her 50s in good health.

This clonotype was seen ten or more times. The chain links TRBV12-3 or TRBV12-4 to TRBJ1-1; D may be TRBD1 (6 bases). This CDR3 has 14 residues. Trimming shortened V by 3 bases and J by 1 base, and 9 bases separated the two germline ends. The CDR3 sequence: CASSFGTPNTEAFF. CDR3 in DNA: TGTGCCAGCAGTTTCGGGACACCGAACACTGAAGCTTTCTTT.

The genes are TRBV6-1 and TRBJ1-1; 7 bases line up with TRBD1. V lost 5 bases, J lost 5 bases, and 11 bases stayed unmatched. There are 15 residues in the CDR3. The germline gives CDR1 MNHNS, CDR2 SASEGT. The chain's CDR3 is CASSPRRTGETEAFF. DNA for the CDR3: TGTGCCAGCAGTCCCCGACGGACAGGTGAGACTGAAGCTTTCTTT.

This clonotype turned up a few times. This chain connects TRBV5-1 to TRBJ2-2, with TRBD1 identical over 7 bases. The CDR3 totals 15 residues. J lost 2 bases, V lost 4 bases, and 5 bases had no gene match. CDR1 SGHRS and CDR2 YFSETQ come from the germline V gene. CDR3 region: CASSRGQLNTGELFF. CDR3 DNA: TGCGCCAGCAGCAGGGGACAGTTAAACACCGGGGAGCTGTTTTTT.

This clonotype turned up a few times. The V call is TRBV9, the J call TRBJ2-1; either TRBD1 or TRBD2 may supply D (5 bases each). The germline V gene has CDR1 SGDLS and CDR2 YYNGEE. The V and J ends lost 0 bases and 6 bases respectively, with 13 bases between them. The CDR3 runs 15 residues. The CDR3 nucleotides are TGTGCCAGCAGCGTAGCTACTAGTAGGGGCAATGAGCAGTTCTTC. Amino acid sequence: CASSVATSRGNEQFF.

The V call is TRBV6-1, the J call TRBJ2-1; perhaps TRBD2 as D (5 bases). V was trimmed by 2 bases and J by 5 bases, leaving 13 bases between them. CDR1 is MNHNS, CDR2 SASEGT, per germline. The CDR3 loop spans 15 amino acids. The CDR3: CASSERRTQDNEQFF. CDR3 sequence (DNA): TGTGCCAGCAGTGAAAGGAGGACTCAGGACAATGAGCAGTTCTTC.

The V gene is TRBV19, the J gene TRBJ2-1; TRBD2 agrees at 11 bases. Germline loops: CDR1 LNHDA, CDR2 SQIVND (reference sequence). The CDR3 sequence is 15 residues long. The V segment lost 6 bases and the J segment 7 bases; nucleotides outside the gene matches: 8. CDR3 region: CASSHVAGGLNEQFF. CDR3 DNA sequence: TGTGCCAGTAGCCACGTAGCGGGAGGGCTTAATGAGCAGTTCTTC.

The chain links TRBV20-1 to TRBJ1-3; the D is unclear. Germline-derived CDR1 and CDR2 are DFQATT and SNEGSKA (reference sequence). CDR3 size: 15 residues. Trimming shortened V by 3 bases and J by 0 bases, and 12 bases separated the two germline ends. CDR3 in DNA: TGCAGTGCTAGTAGGGAAGAGGGCTCTGGAAACACCATATATTTT. This codes for CSASREEGSGNTIYF.

This clonotype has only a few counts. This rearrangement joins TRBV11-1 to TRBJ2-1; D gene unclear. The V gene's germline CDR1 is SGHAT and CDR2 FQDESV (reference sequence). This CDR3 comprises 14 residues. Trimming shortened V by 1 base and J by 3 bases, and 7 bases separated the two germline ends. CDR3: CASSLEPDYNEQFF. CDR3 in DNA: TGTGCCAGCAGCTTAGAGCCGGACTACAATGAGCAGTTCTTC.

As DNA, the CDR3 is TGCAGTGCGCTAGCAACCGAGCAGTACTTC. Encoded protein: CSALATEQYF. This chain links TRBV20-1 with TRBJ2-7, with D possibly TRBD2 on 5 matching bases. Trimming removed 6 bases from V and 6 bases from J, with 9 bases in between. Looked up from germline, CDR1 is DFQATT and CDR2 is SNEGSKA (reference sequence). CDR3 size: 10 residues.

This clonotype was picked up a small number of times. The chain combines TRBV9 with TRBJ2-1; TRBD2 aligns across 8 bases. This CDR3 spans 15 amino acids. The V gene's germline CDR1 is SGDLS and CDR2 YYNGEE. The V segment lost 6 bases and the J segment 4 bases; nucleotides outside the gene matches: 9. The CDR3 spells CASTPRGDFYNEQFF. CDR3 sequence (DNA): TGTGCCAGCACCCCGCGGGGGGACTTTTACAATGAGCAGTTCTTC. Full variable domain (rest looked up from reference TRBV9 and TRBJ2-1): DSGVTQTPKHLITATGQRVTLRCSPRSGDLSVYWYQQSLDQGLQFLIQYYNGEERAKGNILERFSAQQFPDLHSELNLSSLELGDSALYFCASTPRGDFYNEQFFGPGTRLTVL.

This clonotype was detected ten times or more. The V gene is TRBV28, the J gene TRBJ2-7, with 8 positions matching TRBD2. CDR3 length: 15 amino acids. The V gene end was trimmed by 5 bases and the J gene end by 1 base; junction bases not matched to a gene: 7. Germline V gene lookup returns CDR1 MDHEN and CDR2 SYDVKM. The CDR3 sequence is CASSRAGGLSYEQYV. The CDR3 nucleotides are TGTGCCAGCAGTAGGGCGGGAGGTCTATCCTACGAGCAGTACGTC.

The genes are TRBV11-3 and TRBJ2-2; no firm D call. In germline, CDR1 is SGHNT, CDR2 YENEEA. The CDR3 runs 14 residues. V dropped 0 bases and J dropped 3 bases, with 5 bases sitting between them. The CDR3 reads CASSLDLYTGELFF. The DNA for the CDR3 is TGTGCCAGCAGCTTAGATCTGTACACCGGGGAGCTGTTTTTT. Full variable domain (rest looked up from reference TRBV11-3 and TRBJ2-2): EAGVVQSPRYKIIEKKQPVAFWCNPISGHNTLYWYLQNLGQGPELLIRYENEEAVDDSQLPKDRFSAERLKGVDSTLKIQPAELGDSAVYLCASSLDLYTGELFFGEGSRLTVL.

In its sample, this clonotype was seen a few times. This chain joins TRBV4-1 and TRBJ2-1, with D hard to call. The germline V gene encodes CDR1 MGHRA and CDR2 YSYEKL. Trimming cost V 6 bases and J 10 bases, with 10 bases left between them. CDR3 length: 11 residues. The CDR3 DNA reads TGCGCCAGCAGGTCCGGAAGGGAGCAGTTCTTC. It translates to CASRSGREQFF.

This clonotype was counted at least ten times. The chain uses TRBV29-1 and TRBJ2-3, with a tentative D call TRBD1 (6 bases). Germline V CDR1 and CDR2: SQVTM, ANQGSEA. The CDR3 is 17 amino acids. The V gene lost 3 bases and the J gene lost 4 bases, with 23 bases spanning the gap. This chain's CDR3 is CSVDRPKTQGSADTQYF. Written as DNA, the CDR3 is TGCAGCGTTGATCGCCCTAAAACACAGGGTTCGGCAGATACGCAGTATTTT.

The rearrangement links TRBV5-1 to TRBJ2-5; D possibly corresponds to TRBD2 (5 bases). Per the germline V gene, CDR1 is SGHRS and CDR2 is YFSETQ. V was pared by 3 bases and J by 5 bases, with 11 bases between. CDR3 length equals 13 residues. The CDR3 protein is CASSSLLDETQYF. CDR3 DNA sequence: TGCGCCAGCAGCTCGCTACTAGATGAGACCCAGTACTTC.

At least ten counts were recorded for this clonotype. This rearrangement joins TRBV11-2 to TRBJ2-1; D might be TRBD1 (5 bases). Per germline, CDR1 SGHAT and CDR2 FQNNGV. CDR3 length equals 16 residues. The V and J ends lost 2 bases and 0 bases respectively, with 11 bases between them. CDR3 sequence reads: CASSLWGGSSYNEQFF. The DNA for the CDR3 is TGTGCCAGCAGCTTATGGGGCGGAAGCTCCTACAATGAGCAGTTCTTC.

The chain uses TRBV7-9 and TRBJ2-1, with a tentative D call TRBD2 (6 bases). Trimming took 4 bases from V and 0 from J, leaving 16 bases between them. The CDR3 is 17 amino acids. The V gene's germline CDR1 is SEHNR and CDR2 FQNEAQ (reference sequence). CDR3 nucleotide sequence: TGTGCCAGCAGCTCCGATAGCGGTCCGAGCTCCTACAATGAGCAGTTCTTC. Translated: CASSSDSGPSSYNEQFF.

The sample holds many counts of this clonotype. The gene calls are TRBV7-6 and TRBJ2-1; 13 bases line up with TRBD2. V was pared by 2 bases and J by 4 bases, with 8 bases of the junction left unmatched. The CDR3 runs to 18 residues. Germline-derived CDR1 and CDR2 are SGHVS and FNYEAQ. CDR3 sequence reads: CASSLPSVGLAGYNEQFF. DNA for the CDR3: TGTGCCAGCAGCTTACCTTCCGTGGGACTAGCGGGGTACAATGAGCAGTTCTTC.

This clonotype was detected many times. The J gene is TRBJ2-7, the V gene TRBV7-9; D might be TRBD2 (6 bases). This CDR3 comprises 13 residues. Germline lookup yields CDR1 SEHNR and CDR2 FQNEAQ (reference sequence). With 4 bases removed from V and 3 bases from J, the gap between germline ends came to 10 bases. CDR3 DNA: TGTGCCAGCAGCTCCTCCGGGAGCTACGAGCAGTACGTC. Translation: CASSSSGSYEQYV.

The J gene is TRBJ2-7, the V gene TRBV18; D is perhaps TRBD1 (6 bases). CDR3 size: 17 residues. V lost 1 base and J 3 bases, leaving 19 bases between the germline ends. Per germline, CDR1 KGHSH and CDR2 LQKENI. CDR3 DNA: TGTGCCAGCTCACCACTCCCCAGGGGACCTTCCCTCTACGAGCAGTACTTC. It translates to CASSPLPRGPSLYEQYF.

This clonotype was counted a few times. The chain recombines TRBV6-1 with TRBJ2-5; maybe TRBD2 (6 bases). Germline assignment: CDR1 MNHNS and CDR2 SASEGT. Trimming removed 3 bases from V and 3 bases from J, with 11 bases in between. The CDR3 runs to 14 residues. The CDR3 here is CASSELSSEETQYF. The CDR3 region has the DNA TGTGCCAGCAGTGAGCTGTCTAGCGAAGAGACCCAGTACTTC.

In this sample, this clonotype turned up a few times. The chain links TRBV7-8 to TRBJ2-7; a weak D match, TRBD1 (5 bases). The germline V gene encodes CDR1 SGHVS and CDR2 FQNEAQ. V lost 0 bases and J 5 bases, leaving 20 bases between the germline ends. The CDR3 has 17 residues. The CDR3 loop is CASSLAGSWTPRNEQYF. The CDR3 coding sequence is TGTGCCAGCAGCTTAGCTGGTAGCTGGACACCTCGTAACGAGCAGTACTTC. Variable domain in full (rest from reference TRBV7-8 and TRBJ2-7): GAGVSQSPRYKVAKRGQDVALRCDPISGHVSLFWYQQALGQGPEFLTYFQNEAQLDKSGLPSDRFFAERPEGSVSTLKIQRTQQEDSAVYLCASSLAGSWTPRNEQYFGPGTRLTVT.

In the case of this clonotype: This may come from a read error, since a much larger clone is one base off. The chain joins TRBV29-1 to TRBJ1-6; D not resolved. The CDR3 contains 14 residues. Per germline, CDR1 SQVTM and CDR2 ANQGSEA. The V end was cut by 4 bases, the J end by 8 bases, with 15 bases between. In DNA form, the CDR3 reads TGCAGCGTTGGTATGGAGACTAGGGATTCACCCCTCCACTTT. It codes for CSVGMETRDSPLHF.

There are a few counts of this clonotype. The chain recombines TRBV4-1 with TRBJ2-7; D ambiguous. Germline CDR1 is MGHRA and CDR2 is YSYEKL. CDR3 length: 13 residues. Trimming took 0 bases from V and 6 from J, leaving 9 bases between them. CDR3 region: CASSQEVPSEQYF. The CDR3 DNA reads as TGCGCCAGCAGCCAAGAAGTCCCCTCCGAGCAGTACTTC.

This chain links TRBV12-5 with TRBJ1-6, with 7 bases lining up with TRBD1. The V and J ends lost 5 bases and 8 bases, in that order; junction bases with no gene match: 6. Looked up from germline, CDR1 is LGHNT and CDR2 is FRNRAP. The CDR3 totals 14 residues. The CDR3 reads CASGLGQMDSPLHF. The DNA for the CDR3 is TGTGCTAGTGGTCTGGGACAGATGGATTCACCCCTCCACTTT. The full variable domain, its missing parts supplied by reference TRBV12-5 and TRBJ1-6, is DARVTQTPRHKVTEMGQEVTMRCQPILGHNTVFWYRQTMMQGLELLAYFRNRAPLDDSGMPKDRFSAEMPDATLATLKIQPSEPRDSAVYFCASGLGQMDSPLHFGNGTRLTVT.

This sequence joins TRBV20-1 and TRBJ2-1, with TRBD2 identical over 7 bases. The V and J ends lost 2 bases and 0 bases, in that order; junction bases with no gene match: 10. CDR1 and CDR2 (germline): DFQATT, SNEGSKA (reference sequence). The CDR3 contains 17 residues. As DNA, the CDR3 is TGCAGTGCTAGAATATGGCGGGAGAGGATCTCCTACAATGAGCAGTTCTTC. This codes for CSARIWRERISYNEQFF.